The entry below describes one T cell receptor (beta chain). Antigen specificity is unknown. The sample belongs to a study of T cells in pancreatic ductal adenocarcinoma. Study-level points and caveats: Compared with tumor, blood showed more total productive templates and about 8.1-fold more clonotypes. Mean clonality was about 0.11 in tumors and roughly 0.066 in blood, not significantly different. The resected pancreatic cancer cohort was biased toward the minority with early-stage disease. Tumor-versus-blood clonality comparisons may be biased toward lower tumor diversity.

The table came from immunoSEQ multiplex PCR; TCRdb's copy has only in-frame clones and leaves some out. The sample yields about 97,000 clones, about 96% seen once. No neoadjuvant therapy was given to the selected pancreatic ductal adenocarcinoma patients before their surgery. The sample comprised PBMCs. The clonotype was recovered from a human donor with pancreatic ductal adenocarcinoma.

The CDR3 sequence is CASSSVTSGNTIYF. CDR3 coding DNA: TGTGCCAGCAGTTCAGTCACCTCTGGAAACACCATATATTTT. The chain combines TRBV6-5 with TRBJ1-3; D uncertain. Trimming took off 4 bases at V and 0 bases at J, with 7 bases between the two ends. Germline lookup yields CDR1 MNHEY and CDR2 SVGAGI. This CDR3 spans 14 amino acids.